These T cell receptor beta chains were read from a single sample in a study of blood T cell repertoires in COVID-19. Produced via immunoSEQ multiplex PCR; TCRdb's table is partial and in-frame only. The top ten hold 3% to 4% of the sample, which has about 170,000 clones, around nine tenths seen once. Input material: peripheral blood. All receptors come from a man between 70 and 80 years old with acute or convalescent COVID-19. Each CDR3 is given with its conserved first and last residue. The D gene is left open where the match is weak. Rows may omit the clone size; those that give it use once, few, many or a size class.

D	size	V	length	J	CDR3	DNA
TRBD1	NA	TRBV4-3	15	TRBJ1-2	CASSVSGTGFYGYTF	TGCGCCAGCAGCGTAAGCGGGACAGGGTTCTATGGCTACACCTTC
NA	NA	TRBV5-5	12	TRBJ1-2	CASSLGTEGYTF	TGTGCCAGCAGCTTGGGGACAGAGGGCTACACCTTC
TRBD2	NA	TRBV28	17	TRBJ2-7	CASRLAGGLGRFSEQYF	TGTGCCAGCAGACTAGCGGGGGGGCTCGGGAGGTTCTCCGAGCAGTACTTC
NA	NA	TRBV7-8	15	TRBJ2-1	CASSVAGFLYNEQFF	TGTGCCAGCAGCGTCGCGGGGTTCCTCTACAATGAGCAGTTCTTC
NA	NA	TRBV11-2	14	TRBJ2-1	CASSLPPGSGEQFF	TGTGCCAGCAGCCTGCCTCCGGGGTCAGGCGAGCAGTTCTTC
NA	NA	TRBV2	12	TRBJ2-3	CASSEVGGPQYF	TGTGCCAGCAGTGAAGTTGGTGGGCCGCAGTATTTT
NA	NA	TRBV2	14	TRBJ2-6	CASKFESGANVLTF	TGTGCCAGCAAATTCGAGTCTGGGGCCAACGTCCTGACTTTC
NA	NA	TRBV6-1	15	TRBJ2-2	CASSERIGGAGELFF	TGTGCCAGCAGTGAGCGAATAGGAGGGGCCGGGGAGCTGTTTTTT
TRBD2	NA	TRBV28	16	TRBJ2-7	CASSPGTSGRYYEQYF	TGTGCCAGCAGTCCCGGGACTAGCGGGAGGTACTACGAGCAGTACTTC
NA	NA	TRBV5-1	14	TRBJ2-3	CASSLSPDTDTQYF	TGCGCCAGCAGCCTTAGCCCAGACACAGATACGCAGTATTTT
NA	NA	TRBV6-5	12	TRBJ1-4	CATARSGEKLFF	TGTGCCACCGCTCGGAGTGGGGAAAAACTGTTTTTT
NA	once	TRBV30	15	TRBJ2-5	CAWSQLMTGEETQYF	TGTGCCTGGAGTCAACTTATGACTGGAGAAGAGACCCAGTACTTC
NA	NA	TRBV3-1/TRBV3-2	17	TRBJ2-2	CASSQGGFFRDTGELFF	TGTGCCAGCAGCCAGGGGGGATTTTTTCGGGACACCGGGGAGCTGTTTTTT
NA	NA	TRBV2	15	TRBJ2-6	CASSVEGGGANVLTF	TGTGCCAGCAGTGTTGAGGGCGGTGGGGCCAACGTCCTGACTTTC
TRBD2	few	TRBV9	13	TRBJ2-7	CASAGGPFYEQYF	TGTGCCAGCGCGGGGGGCCCCTTTTACGAGCAGTACTTC
NA	NA	TRBV5-1	14	TRBJ1-1	CASSLGELLGEAFF	TGCGCCAGCAGCTTGGGGGAGCTACTAGGGGAAGCTTTCTTT
NA	NA	TRBV28	12	TRBJ2-7	CASNWASYEQYF	TGTGCCAGCAATTGGGCCTCCTACGAGCAGTACTTC
NA	NA	TRBV7-9	14	TRBJ2-3	CASSFLASADTQYF	TGTGCCAGCAGCTTCCTCGCTAGCGCAGATACGCAGTATTTT
NA	NA	TRBV2	13	TRBJ2-7	CASSEASGFEQYF	TGTGCCAGCAGTGAAGCGAGTGGTTTCGAGCAGTACTTC
NA	NA	TRBV7-9	13	TRBJ1-6	CASSSPLLFPLHF	TGTGCCAGCAGCTCACCCTTACTATTCCCCCTCCACTTT
NA	NA	TRBV28	14	TRBJ1-2	CASTQGQGYYGYTF	TGTGCCAGCACCCAAGGGCAGGGCTACTATGGCTACACCTTC
TRBD2	NA	TRBV7-9	15	TRBJ2-1	CASSLLADTYNEQFF	TGTGCCAGCAGCTTACTAGCGGACACCTACAATGAGCAGTTCTTC
NA	NA	TRBV10-2	13	TRBJ2-3	CASSRLATDTQYF	TGCGCCAGCAGTAGGTTAGCGACAGATACGCAGTATTTT
NA	NA	TRBV9	13	TRBJ2-1	CASSVAGGHEQFF	TGTGCCAGCAGCGTAGCGGGGGGCCATGAGCAGTTCTTC
NA	few	TRBV14	17	TRBJ2-7	CASSQDFFWGEAYEQYF	TGTGCCAGCAGCCAAGACTTCTTTTGGGGAGAGGCCTACGAGCAGTACTTC
NA	NA	TRBV12-3/TRBV12-4	12	TRBJ1-6	CASSWGESPLHF	TGTGCCAGCAGCTGGGGGGAATCACCCCTCCACTTT
NA	NA	TRBV21-1	20	TRBJ2-2	CASGYRDRGPKLHPTGELFF	TGTGCCAGCGGGTACCGGGACAGGGGTCCTAAACTGCACCCAACCGGGGAGCTGTTTTTT
TRBD1	NA	TRBV27	17	TRBJ1-2	CASSAGQGAPAFYGYTF	TGTGCCAGCAGTGCGGGACAGGGGGCCCCCGCCTTCTATGGCTACACCTTC
TRBD1	NA	TRBV18	16	TRBJ2-7	CASSPTGTGLGLEQYF	TGTGCCAGCTCACCCACCGGGACAGGGTTAGGGCTCGAGCAGTACTTC
NA	NA	TRBV10-1	13	TRBJ2-7	CASNRGALEEQYF	TGCGCCAGCAACCGGGGGGCGCTTGAAGAGCAGTACTTC
TRBD2	NA	TRBV29-1	13	TRBJ2-3	CSVAKRETDTQYF	TGCAGCGTTGCGAAGCGGGAGACAGATACGCAGTATTTT
TRBD1	NA	TRBV9	15	TRBJ2-2	CASSAKQGSTGELFF	TGTGCCAGCAGCGCGAAACAGGGGTCGACCGGGGAGCTGTTTTTT
NA	NA	TRBV27	11	TRBJ2-7	CASRQGREQYF	TGTGCCAGCAGACAGGGTCGGGAGCAGTACTTC
TRBD2	NA	TRBV7-2	15	TRBJ2-2	CASTLGTRGGGELFF	TGTGCCAGCACCCTCGGGACTAGAGGAGGCGGGGAGCTGTTTTTT
TRBD2	NA	TRBV5-1	16	TRBJ2-5	CASSFEGTSGAETQYF	TGCGCCAGCAGCTTCGAAGGGACTAGCGGGGCGGAGACCCAGTACTTC
TRBD1	NA	TRBV7-2	15	TRBJ1-6	CASRPSGQYNSPLHF	TGTGCCAGCAGGCCTTCGGGACAGTATAATTCACCCCTCCACTTT
TRBD1	NA	TRBV4-2	17	TRBJ2-4	CASQTGTGDLAKNIQYF	TGTGCCAGCCAAACCGGGACAGGGGACTTAGCCAAAAACATTCAGTACTTC
NA	NA	TRBV11-2	15	TRBJ2-2	CASSSRGLSSGELFF	TGTGCCAGCAGCTCGCGGGGTTTGAGTTCCGGGGAGCTGTTTTTT
TRBD2	NA	TRBV5-1	15	TRBJ2-7	CASSLAWGTSYEQYF	TGCGCCAGCAGCTTGGCCTGGGGGACTAGCTACGAGCAGTACTTC
TRBD1	NA	TRBV5-1	13	TRBJ1-6	CASSPGQDSPLHF	TGCGCCAGCAGCCCGGGACAGGATTCACCCCTCCACTTT
NA	NA	TRBV6-5	14	TRBJ2-1	CASSSDSSYNEQFF	TGTGCCAGCAGTTCCGATAGCTCCTACAATGAGCAGTTCTTC
NA	NA	TRBV18	14	TRBJ2-1	CASSPRRRGDEQFF	TGTGCCAGCTCACCACGACGGCGGGGAGATGAGCAGTTCTTC
TRBD1	NA	TRBV4-1	16	TRBJ1-1	CASSHTGTGANTEAFF	TGCGCCAGCAGCCACACCGGGACAGGGGCGAACACTGAAGCTTTCTTT
TRBD1	NA	TRBV3-1/TRBV3-2	14	TRBJ2-7	CASSLGQGAYEQYF	TGTGCCAGCAGCCTCGGACAGGGGGCTTACGAGCAGTACTTC
TRBD2	NA	TRBV9	17	TRBJ2-1	CASSATATSGQYNEQFF	TGTGCCAGCAGCGCGACAGCGACTAGCGGGCAGTACAATGAGCAGTTCTTC
TRBD1	NA	TRBV24-1	15	TRBJ1-2	CATSDPTGYLRGYTF	TGTGCCACCAGTGACCCGACAGGGTATCTGCGCGGCTACACCTTC